The 17 T cell receptor beta chains in this list originate from one sample, sequenced in a study of blood T cell repertoires in COVID-19. The data were produced by immunoSEQ multiplex PCR, yet TCRdb's version contains in-frame clones alone and is incomplete. This sample has under 250,000 clones, with 80% to 90% found just once. Sequencing input: peripheral blood. All receptors come from a man aged 45-65 years with COVID-19, enrolled during active disease.

V and J are TRBV28 and TRBJ2-7; perhaps TRBD2 as D (5 bases). From germline, CDR1 is MDHEN and CDR2 SYDVKM. This CDR3 is 15 amino acids long. Trimming shortened V by 4 bases and J by 1 base, and 14 bases separated the two germline ends. CDR3 bases: TGTGCCAGCAGTTCACCCGCGACGGGGTCCTACGAGCAGTACTTC. Its translation is CASSSPATGSYEQYF. The full variable domain, with the rest looked up from reference TRBV28 and TRBJ2-7, is DVKVTQSSRYLVKRTGEKVFLECVQDMDHENMFWYRQDPGLGLRLIYFSYDVKMKEKGDIPEGYSVSREKKERFSLILESASTNQTSMYLCASSSPATGSYEQYFGPGTRLTVT.

The chain is built from TRBV14 and TRBJ1-6; a possible D gene is TRBD1 (6 bases). The CDR3 sequence is 15 residues long. The V end lost 3 bases, the J end lost 7 bases, and 13 bases lay between the germline ends. Germline-derived CDR1 and CDR2 are SGHDN and FVKESK. CDR3 bases: TGTGCCAGCAGCCAGTGGGACAAAGTCAATTCACCCCTCCACTTT. Amino acid sequence: CASSQWDKVNSPLHF.

V and J are TRBV19 and TRBJ2-1; weak D call: TRBD1 (5 bases). The CDR3 is 12 residues long. V lost 3 bases to trimming and J lost 6 bases, with 6 bases between them. Germline V gene sequence: CDR1 LNHDA, CDR2 SQIVND (reference sequence). Here the CDR3 reads CASSMTVNEQFF. Here the CDR3 DNA reads TGTGCCAGTAGTATGACAGTCAATGAGCAGTTCTTC.

The rearrangement uses TRBV19 and TRBJ2-1; TRBD2 matches at 7 bases. Trimming cost V 3 bases and J 6 bases; bases outside gene matches: 14. The CDR3 has 17 residues. From germline, CDR1 is LNHDA and CDR2 SQIVND (reference sequence). Here the CDR3 reads CASSILSAGARGNEQFF. In DNA, the CDR3 is TGTGCCAGTAGTATTCTCTCTGCGGGAGCTAGGGGCAATGAGCAGTTCTTC.

Details on this clone: Other DNA sequences in the sample encode the same CDR3. The chain links TRBV5-1 to TRBJ1-1, with TRBD1 as a possible D gene (5 bases). The germline V gene encodes CDR1 SGHRS and CDR2 YFSETQ. The CDR3 is 14 residues long. Trimming removed 4 bases from V and 0 bases from J, with 10 bases in between. The DNA for the CDR3 is TGCGCCAGCAGCCCGGGACTTATGAACACTGAAGCTTTCTTT. Its translation is CASSPGLMNTEAFF.

V is TRBV11-3 and J is TRBJ2-1, with 12 nucleotides matching TRBD2. Germline trimming cut 5 bases from V and 13 bases from J; bases unmatched to any gene: 12. CDR1 and CDR2 (germline): SGHNT, YENEEA. The CDR3 is 15 residues long. CDR3: CASSHQDSSGREQFF. The CDR3 nucleotides read TGTGCCAGCAGCCACCAGGACTCTAGCGGGAGGGAACAGTTCTTC.

This chain links TRBV28 with TRBJ2-5, with TRBD1 matching over 7 bases. Looked up from germline, CDR1 is MDHEN and CDR2 is SYDVKM. The CDR3 sequence is 15 residues long. With 2 bases clipped from V and 0 bases from J, the junction kept 3 bases outside the gene matches. The CDR3: CASSLGTDNQETQYF. The CDR3, as DNA: TGTGCCAGCAGTTTAGGGACAGACAACCAAGAGACCCAGTACTTC.

The chain employs TRBV24-1 and TRBJ2-5; D perhaps matches TRBD1 (7 bases). Per the germline V gene, CDR1 is KGHDR and CDR2 is SFDVKD. CDR3 length: 13 residues. V lost 7 bases and J lost 5, with 13 bases in between. CDR3 DNA: TGTGCCACCAGACCGACAGGGAGGGAGACCCAGTACTTC. Amino acids: CATRPTGRETQYF.

CDR3 protein: CASSPQGANQPQHF. CDR3 nucleotide sequence: TGTGCCAGCTCACCTCAGGGGGCCAATCAGCCCCAGCATTTT. The chain links TRBV18 to TRBJ1-5; the match to TRBD1 covers 8 bases. Losses at the gene ends were 3 bases for V and 3 bases for J; bases not matched to a gene: 1. The CDR3 is 14 residues long. The V gene's germline CDR1 is KGHSH and CDR2 LQKENI.

The chain links TRBV4-1 to TRBJ2-5, with D possibly matching TRBD1 (5 bases). Looked up from germline, CDR1 is MGHRA and CDR2 is YSYEKL. Trimming shortened V by 7 bases and J by 3 bases, and 15 bases separated the two germline ends. The CDR3 runs to 14 residues. The CDR3 spells CASTPLDNKETQYF. CDR3 nucleotides: TGCGCCAGCACCCCACTGGACAACAAAGAGACCCAGTACTTC.

This rearrangement joins TRBV12-3 or TRBV12-4 to TRBJ2-5; D uncertain. This CDR3 has 12 amino acids. V shed 8 bases and J shed 4 bases, with 11 bases lying between them. This chain's CDR3 is CASGSSTETQYF. CDR3 sequence (DNA): TGTGCCAGCGGAAGTAGCACAGAGACCCAGTACTTC.

This chain joins TRBV19 and TRBJ1-5; D unclear. Germline V gene lookup returns CDR1 LNHDA and CDR2 SQIVND (reference sequence). The CDR3 totals 13 residues. Trimming took off 5 bases at V and 5 bases at J, with 10 bases between the two ends. CDR3 in DNA: TGTGCCAGTAGTTCTGGGCTTTATCAGCCCCAGCATTTT. Translating it yields CASSSGLYQPQHF.

This clone came up once. This rearrangement joins TRBV9 to TRBJ2-3; 8 bases match TRBD1. The CDR3 loop spans 15 amino acids. The germline V gene encodes CDR1 SGDLS and CDR2 YYNGEE. V shed 0 bases and J 3 bases; nucleotides not matched to a gene: 3. CDR3 sequence (DNA): TGTGCCAGCAGCGTAGCTCAGGGGGCGACAGATACGCAGTATTTT. Residues: CASSVAQGATDTQYF.

In its sample, this clone was seen a few times. V gene TRBV18 combines with J gene TRBJ2-2; TRBD2 matches 10 bases. From germline, CDR1 is KGHSH and CDR2 LQKENI. This CDR3 region has 15 residues. With 5 bases clipped from V and 7 bases from J, the junction kept 7 bases outside the gene matches. CDR3 DNA: TGTGCCAGCTCATCTCTAGCGGGAGAAGGCGGGGAGCTGTTTTTT. This codes for CASSSLAGEGGELFF.

J is TRBJ1-1 and V is TRBV6-2 or TRBV6-3; TRBD1 matches 10 bases. The length of the CDR3 is 17 residues. Germline trimming cut 2 bases from V and 4 bases from J; bases unmatched to any gene: 10. Germline CDR1 is MNHEY and CDR2 is SVGEGT. The chain's CDR3 is CASSYTPAGQGSTEAFF. The CDR3 nucleotides are TGTGCCAGCAGTTACACACCCGCGGGACAGGGGAGCACTGAAGCTTTCTTT.

The chain couples TRBV12-3 or TRBV12-4 to TRBJ2-7, with D unresolved. With 6 bases removed from V and 0 bases from J, the gap between germline ends came to 6 bases. This CDR3 has 12 residues. The CDR3 spells CASSKRSYEQYF. The DNA of the CDR3 is TGTGCCAGCAGCAAGCGCTCCTACGAGCAGTACTTC.

V is TRBV9 and J is TRBJ2-1; 9 bases align to TRBD2. The CDR3 consists of 15 residues. Germline V gene sequence: CDR1 SGDLS, CDR2 YYNGEE. The V and J ends lost 0 bases and 6 bases, in that order; junction bases with no gene match: 4. The CDR3 DNA is TGTGCCAGCAGCGTAGGGGGACTAGCAGGCAATGAGCAGTTCTTC. It encodes CASSVGGLAGNEQFF.